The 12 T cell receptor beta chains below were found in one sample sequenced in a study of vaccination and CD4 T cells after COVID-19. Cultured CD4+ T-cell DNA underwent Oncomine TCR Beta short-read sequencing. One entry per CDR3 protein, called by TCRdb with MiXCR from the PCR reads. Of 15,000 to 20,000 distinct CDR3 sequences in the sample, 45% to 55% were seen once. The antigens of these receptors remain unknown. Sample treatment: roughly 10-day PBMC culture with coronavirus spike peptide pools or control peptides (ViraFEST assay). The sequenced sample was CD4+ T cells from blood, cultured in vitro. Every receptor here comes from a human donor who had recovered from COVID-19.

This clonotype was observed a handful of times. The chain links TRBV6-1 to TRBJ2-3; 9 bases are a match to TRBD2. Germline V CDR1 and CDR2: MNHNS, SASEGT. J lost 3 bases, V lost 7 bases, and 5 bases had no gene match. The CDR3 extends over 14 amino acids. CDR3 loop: CASKAGGPTDTQYF. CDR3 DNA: TGTGCCAGCAAGGCGGGAGGGCCGACAGATACGCAGTATTTT.

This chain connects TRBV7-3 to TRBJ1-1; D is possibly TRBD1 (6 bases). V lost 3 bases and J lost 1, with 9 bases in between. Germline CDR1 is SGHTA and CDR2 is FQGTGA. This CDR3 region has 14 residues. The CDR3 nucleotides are TGTGCCAGCAGCTTGAACAGGGAGAACACTGAAGCTTTCTTT. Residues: CASSLNRENTEAFF.

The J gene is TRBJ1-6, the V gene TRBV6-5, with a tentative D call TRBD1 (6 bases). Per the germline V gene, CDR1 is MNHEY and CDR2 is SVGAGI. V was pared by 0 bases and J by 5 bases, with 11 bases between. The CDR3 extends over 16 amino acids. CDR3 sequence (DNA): TGTGCCAGCAGTTACTCGCCGGGACACAATAATTCACCCCTCCACTTT. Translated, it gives CASSYSPGHNNSPLHF.

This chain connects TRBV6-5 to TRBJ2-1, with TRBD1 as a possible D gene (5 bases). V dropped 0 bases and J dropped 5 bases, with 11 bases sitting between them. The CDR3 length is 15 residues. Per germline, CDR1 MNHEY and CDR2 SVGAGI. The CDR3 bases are TGTGCCAGCAGTTACTCCCTGACAGACCACAATGAGCAGTTCTTC. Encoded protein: CASSYSLTDHNEQFF.

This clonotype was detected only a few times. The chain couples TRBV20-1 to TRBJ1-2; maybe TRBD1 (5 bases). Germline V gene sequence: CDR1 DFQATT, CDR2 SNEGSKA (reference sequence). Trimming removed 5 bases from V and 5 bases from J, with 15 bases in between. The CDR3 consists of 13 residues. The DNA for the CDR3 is TGCAGTGCTGAGGGGCCCCTCACTTATGGCTACACCTTC. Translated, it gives CSAEGPLTYGYTF.

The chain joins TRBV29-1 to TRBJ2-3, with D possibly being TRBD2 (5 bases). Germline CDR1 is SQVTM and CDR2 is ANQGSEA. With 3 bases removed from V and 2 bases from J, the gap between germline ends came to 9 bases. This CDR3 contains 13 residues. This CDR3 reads CSVDGVPTDTQYF. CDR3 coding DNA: TGCAGCGTTGACGGGGTCCCCACAGATACGCAGTATTTT.

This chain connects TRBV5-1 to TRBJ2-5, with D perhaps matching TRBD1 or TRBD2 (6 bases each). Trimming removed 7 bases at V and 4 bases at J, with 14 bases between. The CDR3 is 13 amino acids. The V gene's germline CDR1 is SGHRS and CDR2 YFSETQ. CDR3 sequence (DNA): TGCGCCAGCGGGGGGACAAACGGAGAGACCCAGTACTTC. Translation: CASGGTNGETQYF.

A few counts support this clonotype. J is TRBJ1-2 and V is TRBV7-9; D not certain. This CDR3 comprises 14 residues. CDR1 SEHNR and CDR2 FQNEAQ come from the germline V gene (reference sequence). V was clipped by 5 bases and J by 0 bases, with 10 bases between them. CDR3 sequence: CASSPGQANYGYTF. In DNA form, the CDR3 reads TGTGCCAGCAGCCCTGGGCAGGCTAACTATGGCTACACCTTC. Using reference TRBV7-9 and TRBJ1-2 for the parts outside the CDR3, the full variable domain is DTGVSQNPRHKITKRGQNVTFRCDPISEHNRLYWYRQTLGQGPEFLTYFQNEAQLEKSRLLSDRFSAERPKGSFSTLEIQRTEQGDSAMYLCASSPGQANYGYTFGSGTRLTVV.

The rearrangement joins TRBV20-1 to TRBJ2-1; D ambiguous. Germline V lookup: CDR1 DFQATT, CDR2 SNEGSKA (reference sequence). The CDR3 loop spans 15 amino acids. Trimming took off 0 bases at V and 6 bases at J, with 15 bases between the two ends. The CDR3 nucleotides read TGCAGTGCTAGAGATTTTCCCAGGTCAAGCAATGAGCAGTTCTTC. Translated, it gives CSARDFPRSSNEQFF.

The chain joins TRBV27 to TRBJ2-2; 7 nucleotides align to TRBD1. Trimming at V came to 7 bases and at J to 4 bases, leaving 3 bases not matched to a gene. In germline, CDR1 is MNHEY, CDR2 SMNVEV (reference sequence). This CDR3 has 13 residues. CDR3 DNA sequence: TGTGCCAGCACTCGGACAGGCACCGGGGAGCTGTTTTTT. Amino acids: CASTRTGTGELFF.

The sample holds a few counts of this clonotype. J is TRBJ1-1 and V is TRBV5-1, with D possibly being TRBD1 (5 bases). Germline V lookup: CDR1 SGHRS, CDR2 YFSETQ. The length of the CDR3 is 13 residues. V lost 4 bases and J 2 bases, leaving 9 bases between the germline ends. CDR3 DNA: TGCGCCAGCAGCCCCGGGGGAAACACTGAAGCTTTCTTT. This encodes CASSPGGNTEAFF.

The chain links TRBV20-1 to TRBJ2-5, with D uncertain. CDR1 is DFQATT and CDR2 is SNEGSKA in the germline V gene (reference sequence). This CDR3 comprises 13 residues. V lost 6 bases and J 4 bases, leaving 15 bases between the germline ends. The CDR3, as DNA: TGCAGTGCCAACAAGGGCCGCGGAGAGACCCAGTACTTC. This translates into CSANKGRGETQYF.